This TCR beta chain derives from a study of T cell repertoires in cytomegalovirus infection. Study-wide background: Matching HLA type and CMV infection were both indicated by public TCR beta signatures.

Notes on the study in general: HLA-C-restricted, CMV-specific TCR beta clonotypes were dominant ex vivo.

This clonotype was picked up many times. What it binds is not known. One entry per CDR3 protein, called by TCRdb with MiXCR from the reads. The sample shows approximately 490,000 distinct CDR3 sequences, roughly 12% of them seen only once. The CDR3 has 13 amino acids. Trimming took off 5 bases at V and 4 bases at J, with 14 bases between the two ends. Per germline, CDR1 DFQATT and CDR2 SNEGSKA (reference sequence). The V gene is TRBV20-1, the J gene TRBJ2-5; the D is unclear. Sequenced input: PBMCs. This receptor was obtained from a human donor in good health (CMV status not recorded). Some clones in this sample may be carry-over from other donors' samples. DNA for the CDR3: TGCAGTGCTGTCGGTGCGACGGCAGAGACCCAGTACTTC. Amino acid sequence: CSAVGATAETQYF.